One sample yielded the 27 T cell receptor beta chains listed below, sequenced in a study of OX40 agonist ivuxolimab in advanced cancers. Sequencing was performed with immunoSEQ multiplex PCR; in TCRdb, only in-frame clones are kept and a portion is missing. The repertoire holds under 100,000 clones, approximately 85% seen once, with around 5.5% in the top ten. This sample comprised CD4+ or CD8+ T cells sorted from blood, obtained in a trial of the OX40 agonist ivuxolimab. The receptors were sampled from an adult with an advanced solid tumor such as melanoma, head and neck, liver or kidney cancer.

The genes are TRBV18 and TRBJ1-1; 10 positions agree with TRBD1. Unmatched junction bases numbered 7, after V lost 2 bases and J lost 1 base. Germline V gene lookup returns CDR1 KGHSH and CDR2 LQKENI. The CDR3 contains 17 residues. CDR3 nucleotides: TGTGCCAGCTCACCAAAGGGACAGGGGCTCGAGAACACTGAAGCTTTCTTT. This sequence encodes CASSPKGQGLENTEAFF.

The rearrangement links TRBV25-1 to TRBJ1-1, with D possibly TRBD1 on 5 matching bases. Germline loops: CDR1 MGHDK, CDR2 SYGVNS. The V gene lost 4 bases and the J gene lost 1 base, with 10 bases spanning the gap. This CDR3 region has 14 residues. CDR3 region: CASSAFGTNTEAFF. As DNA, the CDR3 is TGTGCCAGCAGTGCTTTCGGGACGAACACTGAAGCTTTCTTT.

The CDR3 loop is CASSRAGGRKLYEQYF. The CDR3 bases are TGTGCCAGCAGTAGAGCGGGGGGGCGTAAACTCTACGAGCAGTACTTC. This chain uses TRBV6-4 with TRBJ2-7; 10 bases map to TRBD2. The V gene end was trimmed by 5 bases and the J gene end by 3 bases; junction bases not matched to a gene: 10. CDR1 and CDR2 from the germline V gene are MRHNA and SNTAGT. This CDR3 contains 16 residues.

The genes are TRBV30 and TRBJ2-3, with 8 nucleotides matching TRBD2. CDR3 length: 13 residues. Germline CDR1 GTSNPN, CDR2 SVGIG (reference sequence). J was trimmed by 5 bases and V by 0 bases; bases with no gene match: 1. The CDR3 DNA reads TGTGCCTGGAGTGTTCTAGCGGGAGATACGCAGTATTTT. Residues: CAWSVLAGDTQYF.

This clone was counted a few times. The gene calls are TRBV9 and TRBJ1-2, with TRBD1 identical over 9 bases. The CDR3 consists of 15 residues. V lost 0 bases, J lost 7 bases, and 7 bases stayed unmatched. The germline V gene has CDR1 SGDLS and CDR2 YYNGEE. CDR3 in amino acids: CASSVAGGTGSGYTF. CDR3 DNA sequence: TGTGCCAGCAGCGTAGCTGGGGGGACAGGGAGTGGCTACACCTTC.

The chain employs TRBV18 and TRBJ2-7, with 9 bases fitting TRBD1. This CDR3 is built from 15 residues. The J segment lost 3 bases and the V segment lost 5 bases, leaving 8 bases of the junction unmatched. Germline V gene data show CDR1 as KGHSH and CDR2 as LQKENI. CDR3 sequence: CASSLSGTGYYEQYF. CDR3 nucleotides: TGTGCCAGCTCATTATCCGGGACAGGGTACTACGAGCAGTACTTC.

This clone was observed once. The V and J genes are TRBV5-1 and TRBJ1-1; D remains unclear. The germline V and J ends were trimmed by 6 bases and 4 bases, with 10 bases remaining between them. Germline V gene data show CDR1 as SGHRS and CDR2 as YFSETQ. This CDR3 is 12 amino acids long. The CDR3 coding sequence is TGCGCCAGCATGGGAGTGAGCACTGAAGCTTTCTTT. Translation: CASMGVSTEAFF.

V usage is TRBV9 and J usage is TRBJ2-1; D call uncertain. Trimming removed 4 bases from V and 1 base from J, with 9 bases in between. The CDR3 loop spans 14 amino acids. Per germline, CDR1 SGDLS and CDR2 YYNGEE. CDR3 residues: CASSPAESYNEQFF. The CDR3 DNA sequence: TGTGCCAGCAGCCCTGCTGAATCCTACAATGAGCAGTTCTTC.

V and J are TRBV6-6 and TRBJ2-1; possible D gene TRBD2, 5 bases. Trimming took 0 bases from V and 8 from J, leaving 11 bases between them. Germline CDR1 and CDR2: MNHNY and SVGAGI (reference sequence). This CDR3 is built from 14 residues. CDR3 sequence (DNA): TGTGCCAGCAGTTACTCGAGGGTTGTTTATGAGCAGTTCTTC. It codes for CASSYSRVVYEQFF.

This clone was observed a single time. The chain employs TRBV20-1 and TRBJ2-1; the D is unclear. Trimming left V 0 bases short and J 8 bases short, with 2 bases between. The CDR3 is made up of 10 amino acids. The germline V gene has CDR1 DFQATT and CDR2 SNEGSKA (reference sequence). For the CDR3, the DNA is TGCAGTGCTAGAGAATATGAGCAGTTCTTC. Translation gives CSAREYEQFF.

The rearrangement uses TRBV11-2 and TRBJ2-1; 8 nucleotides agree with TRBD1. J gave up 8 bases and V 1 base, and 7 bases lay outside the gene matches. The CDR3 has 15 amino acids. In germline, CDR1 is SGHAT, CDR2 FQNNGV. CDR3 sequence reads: CASSLAGTGIHEQFF. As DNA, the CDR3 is TGTGCCAGCAGCTTAGCCGGGACAGGAATTCATGAGCAGTTCTTC.

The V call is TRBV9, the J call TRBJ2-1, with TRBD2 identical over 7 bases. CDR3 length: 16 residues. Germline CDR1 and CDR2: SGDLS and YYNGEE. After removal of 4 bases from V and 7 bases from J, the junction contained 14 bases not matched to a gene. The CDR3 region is CASSPPPGAGGNEQFF. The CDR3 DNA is TGTGCCAGCAGCCCACCTCCCGGGGCCGGGGGGAATGAGCAGTTCTTC. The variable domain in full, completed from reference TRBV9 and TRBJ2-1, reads DSGVTQTPKHLITATGQRVTLRCSPRSGDLSVYWYQQSLDQGLQFLIQYYNGEERAKGNILERFSAQQFPDLHSELNLSSLELGDSALYFCASSPPPGAGGNEQFFGPGTRLTVL.

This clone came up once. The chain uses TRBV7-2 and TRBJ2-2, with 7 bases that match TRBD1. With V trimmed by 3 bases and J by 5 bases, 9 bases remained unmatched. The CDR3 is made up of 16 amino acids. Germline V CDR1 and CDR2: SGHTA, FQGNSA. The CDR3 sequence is CASSFLGQDGTGELFF. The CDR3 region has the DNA TGTGCCAGCAGCTTCCTAGGACAGGACGGTACCGGGGAGCTGTTTTTT. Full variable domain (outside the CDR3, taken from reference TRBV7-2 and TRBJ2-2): GAGVSQSPSNKVTEKGKDVELRCDPISGHTALYWYRQSLGQGLEFLIYFQGNSAPDKSGLPSDRFSAERTGGSVSTLTIQRTQQEDSAVYLCASSFLGQDGTGELFFGEGSRLTVL.

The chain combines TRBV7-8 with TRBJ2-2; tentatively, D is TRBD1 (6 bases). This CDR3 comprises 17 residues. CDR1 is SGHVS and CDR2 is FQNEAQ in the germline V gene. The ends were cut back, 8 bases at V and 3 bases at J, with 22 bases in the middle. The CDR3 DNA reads TGTGCCAGCCCCTACTTGGGAACAGGGTGGGACACCGGGGAGCTGTTTTTT. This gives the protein CASPYLGTGWDTGELFF.

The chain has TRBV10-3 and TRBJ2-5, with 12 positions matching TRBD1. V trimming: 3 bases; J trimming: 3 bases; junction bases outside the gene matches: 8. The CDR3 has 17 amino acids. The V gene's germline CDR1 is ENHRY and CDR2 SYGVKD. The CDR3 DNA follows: TGTGCCATCAGTGAAAGGTGGGACAGGGGGCACGAAGAGACCCAGTACTTC. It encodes CAISERWDRGHEETQYF.

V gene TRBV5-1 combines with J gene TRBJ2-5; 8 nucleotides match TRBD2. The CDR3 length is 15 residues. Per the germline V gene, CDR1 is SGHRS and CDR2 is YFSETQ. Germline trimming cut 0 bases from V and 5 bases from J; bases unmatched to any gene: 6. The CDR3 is CASSLGGTSGETQYF. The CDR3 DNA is TGCGCCAGCAGCTTGGGAGGGACTAGTGGGGAGACCCAGTACTTC.

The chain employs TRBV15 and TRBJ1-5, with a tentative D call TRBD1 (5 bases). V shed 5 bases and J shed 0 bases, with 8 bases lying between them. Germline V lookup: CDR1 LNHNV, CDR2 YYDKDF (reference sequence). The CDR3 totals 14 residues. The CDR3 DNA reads TGTGCCACCAGCCAGGGAAATAGCAATCAGCCCCAGCATTTT. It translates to CATSQGNSNQPQHF.

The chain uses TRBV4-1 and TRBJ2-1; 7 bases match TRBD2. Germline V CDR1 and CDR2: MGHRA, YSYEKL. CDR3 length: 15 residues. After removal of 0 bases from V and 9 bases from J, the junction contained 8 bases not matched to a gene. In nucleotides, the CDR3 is TGCGCCAGCAGCCAAGAAGCGGGGCTCGTGGGTGAGCAGTTCTTC. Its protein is CASSQEAGLVGEQFF.

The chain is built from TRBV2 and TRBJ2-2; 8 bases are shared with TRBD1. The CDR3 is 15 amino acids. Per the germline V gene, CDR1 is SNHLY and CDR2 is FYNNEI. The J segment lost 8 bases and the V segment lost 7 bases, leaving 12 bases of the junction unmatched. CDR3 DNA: TGTGCCAGCAAGACGGTGCAGGGGGCTGCGGGGGAGCTGTTTTTT. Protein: CASKTVQGAAGELFF.

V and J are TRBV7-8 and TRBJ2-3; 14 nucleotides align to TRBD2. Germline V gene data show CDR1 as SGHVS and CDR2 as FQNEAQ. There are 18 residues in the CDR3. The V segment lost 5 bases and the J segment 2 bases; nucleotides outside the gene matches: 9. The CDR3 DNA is TGTGCCAGCAGCACAGGGACTAGCGGGGGTCCCGACACAGATACGCAGTATTTT. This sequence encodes CASSTGTSGGPDTDTQYF.

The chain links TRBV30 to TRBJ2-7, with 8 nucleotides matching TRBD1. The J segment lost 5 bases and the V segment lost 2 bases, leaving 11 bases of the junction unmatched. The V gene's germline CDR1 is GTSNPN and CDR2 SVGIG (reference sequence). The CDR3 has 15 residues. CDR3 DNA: TGTGCCTGGAGTTATCCGGACAGGGTCGTCCACGAGCAGTACTTC. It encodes CAWSYPDRVVHEQYF.

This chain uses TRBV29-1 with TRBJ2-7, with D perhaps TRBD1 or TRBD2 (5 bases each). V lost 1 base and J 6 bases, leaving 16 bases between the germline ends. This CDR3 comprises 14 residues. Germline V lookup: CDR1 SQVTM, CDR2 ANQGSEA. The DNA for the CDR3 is TGCAGCGTTGAAGTGGGCGGGTGGGGCGCCGAGCAGTACTTC. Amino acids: CSVEVGGWGAEQYF.

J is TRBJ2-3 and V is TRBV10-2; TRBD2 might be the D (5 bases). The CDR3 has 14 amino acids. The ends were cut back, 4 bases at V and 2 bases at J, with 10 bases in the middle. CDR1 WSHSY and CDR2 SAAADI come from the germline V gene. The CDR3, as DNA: TGCGCCAGCAGTGCGGGGAGACACACAGATACGCAGTATTTT. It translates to CASSAGRHTDTQYF.

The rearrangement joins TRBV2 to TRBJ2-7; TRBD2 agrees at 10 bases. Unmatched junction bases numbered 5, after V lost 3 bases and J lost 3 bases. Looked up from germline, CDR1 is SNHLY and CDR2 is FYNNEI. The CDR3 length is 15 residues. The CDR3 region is CASSESPSGGYEQYF. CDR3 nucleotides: TGTGCCAGCAGTGAGTCGCCTAGCGGGGGCTACGAGCAGTACTTC.

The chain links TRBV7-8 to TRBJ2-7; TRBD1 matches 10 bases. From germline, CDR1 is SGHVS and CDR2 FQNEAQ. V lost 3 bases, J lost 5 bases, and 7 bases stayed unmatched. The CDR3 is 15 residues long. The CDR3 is CASSLADRGTDEQYF. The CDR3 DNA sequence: TGTGCCAGCAGCTTGGCGGACAGGGGGACCGACGAGCAGTACTTC.

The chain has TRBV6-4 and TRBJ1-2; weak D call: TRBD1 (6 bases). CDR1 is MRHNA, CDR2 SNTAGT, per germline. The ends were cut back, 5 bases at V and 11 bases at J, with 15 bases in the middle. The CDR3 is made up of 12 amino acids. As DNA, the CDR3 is TGTGCCAGCAGTTACATTGGGGACAAATACACCTTC. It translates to CASSYIGDKYTF.

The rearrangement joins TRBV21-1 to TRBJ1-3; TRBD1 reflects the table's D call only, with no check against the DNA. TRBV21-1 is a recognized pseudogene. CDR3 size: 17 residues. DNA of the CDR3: TGTGCCAGCAGCGCACACAGGGACAGGAGCTCTGGAAACACCATATATTTT. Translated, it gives CASSAHRDRSSGNTIYF.